A single sample is the source of the 15 T cell receptor beta chains below, sequenced in a study of cytomegalovirus exposure and HLA in healthy donors. Measured with immunoSEQ multiplex PCR; TCRdb has only the in-frame clones, and not every one. The sample has some 150,000 clones; 85% to 90% are singletons. Sequencing was done on a sample of PBMCs. The source of these receptors is a woman between 18 and 30 years old in good health and CMV-seropositive.

The genes are TRBV27 and TRBJ2-5; no definite D call. V was trimmed by 4 bases and J by 5 bases, leaving 11 bases between them. Germline CDR1 and CDR2: MNHEY and SMNVEV (reference sequence). The CDR3 is 13 residues long. The CDR3 is CASSSRFRETQYF. CDR3 nucleotides: TGTGCCAGCAGTTCCCGATTCCGGGAGACCCAGTACTTC.

The rearrangement joins TRBV9 to TRBJ2-5; TRBD1 matches at 8 bases. J lost 4 bases, V lost 3 bases, and 14 bases had no gene match. CDR1 and CDR2 (germline): SGDLS, YYNGEE. The CDR3 is 17 amino acids. CDR3 DNA: TGTGCCAGCAGCGGCCGACAGGGGACGGTTCAGGGAGAGACCCAGTACTTC. Translated, it gives CASSGRQGTVQGETQYF. The whole variable domain, filled in from reference TRBV9 and TRBJ2-5, reads DSGVTQTPKHLITATGQRVTLRCSPRSGDLSVYWYQQSLDQGLQFLIQYYNGEERAKGNILERFSAQQFPDLHSELNLSSLELGDSALYFCASSGRQGTVQGETQYFGPGTRLLVL.

V and J are TRBV15 and TRBJ2-1, with a possible D match to TRBD2 (6 bases). The CDR3 runs 14 residues. The V gene's germline CDR1 is LNHNV and CDR2 YYDKDF (reference sequence). Trimming cost V 2 bases and J 3 bases, with 8 bases left between them. The CDR3 nucleotides read TGTGCCACCAGCAGATCCGGGGGCTACAATGAGCAGTTCTTC. Protein: CATSRSGGYNEQFF. Using reference TRBV15 and TRBJ2-1 for the parts outside the CDR3, the full variable domain is DAMVIQNPRYQVTQFGKPVTLSCSQTLNHNVMYWYQQKSSQAPKLLFHYYDKDFNNEADTPDNFQSRRPNTSFCFLDIRSPGLGDTAMYLCATSRSGGYNEQFFGPGTRLTVL.

The V gene is TRBV7-8, the J gene TRBJ1-4; D unclear. With 5 bases removed from V and 2 bases from J, the gap between germline ends came to 9 bases. Germline loops: CDR1 SGHVS, CDR2 FQNEAQ. The CDR3 has 14 residues. CDR3: CASSPSTTNEKLFF. CDR3 nucleotide sequence: TGTGCCAGCAGCCCGAGTACGACTAATGAAAAACTGTTTTTT.

V and J are TRBV5-5 and TRBJ1-1; a possible D gene is TRBD1 (5 bases). This CDR3 comprises 13 residues. Germline CDR1 and CDR2: SGHKS and YYEKEE (reference sequence). Trimming removed 0 bases from V and 7 bases from J, with 10 bases in between. The CDR3 coding sequence is TGTGCCAGCAGCTTGGAACAGGATTATGAAGCTTTCTTT. Its protein product is CASSLEQDYEAFF.

The CDR3 DNA is TGTGCCAGCAGCCCCGGGACTAGCGGGAAGAGCTCCTACAATGAGCAGTTCTTC. Protein product: CASSPGTSGKSSYNEQFF. This chain uses TRBV5-4 with TRBJ2-1; TRBD2 matches at 13 bases. CDR3 length: 18 residues. Per the germline V gene, CDR1 is SGHNT and CDR2 is YYREEE (reference sequence). Trimming at V came to 4 bases and at J to 0 bases, leaving 7 bases not matched to a gene.

J is TRBJ2-1 and V is TRBV9; TRBD2 aligns across 7 bases. Germline V gives CDR1 SGDLS, CDR2 YYNGEE. V was clipped by 1 base and J by 9 bases; unmatched bases: 7. CDR3 length: 14 residues. The CDR3 nucleotides read TGTGCCAGCAGCGTAAGAGGACTAGTTAGTGAGCAGTTCTTC. It specifies CASSVRGLVSEQFF.

This rearrangement joins TRBV19 to TRBJ1-2; the match to TRBD1 covers 7 bases. The CDR3 has 13 amino acids. Germline values: CDR1 LNHDA, CDR2 SQIVND (reference sequence). V trimming: 5 bases; J trimming: 4 bases; junction bases outside the gene matches: 4. The CDR3 is CASSPGQLYGYTF. CDR3 bases: TGTGCCAGTAGTCCGGGACAGCTCTATGGCTACACCTTC.

The chain links TRBV10-1 to TRBJ2-3; no definite D call. The CDR3 runs 16 residues. The V gene lost 0 bases and the J gene lost 3 bases, with 13 bases spanning the gap. Germline V gene sequence: CDR1 WNHNN, CDR2 SYGVQD (reference sequence). CDR3 protein: CASSESFAPGTDTQYF. The CDR3 region has the DNA TGCGCCAGCAGTGAGTCGTTTGCCCCAGGAACAGATACGCAGTATTTT.

The J gene is TRBJ2-7, the V gene TRBV5-6; 12 bases agree with TRBD2. This CDR3 has 14 amino acids. Germline V gives CDR1 SGHDT, CDR2 YYEEEE. Trimming at V came to 5 bases and at J to 3 bases, leaving 3 bases not matched to a gene. CDR3: CASRTSGGFYEQYF. The CDR3 DNA reads TGTGCCAGCAGGACTAGCGGGGGATTCTACGAGCAGTACTTC.

The chain has TRBV5-4 and TRBJ2-7; a weak D match, TRBD1 (6 bases). Between the trimmed V and J ends, which lost 4 bases and 4 bases, there was a span of 12 bases. CDR3 length: 13 amino acids. Germline V CDR1 and CDR2: SGHNT, YYREEE (reference sequence). The CDR3 loop is CASSLGQIYEQYF. CDR3 in DNA: TGTGCCAGCAGCCTCGGACAGATTTACGAGCAGTACTTC. The whole variable domain, filled in from reference TRBV5-4 and TRBJ2-7, reads ETGVTQSPTHLIKTRGQQVTLRCSSQSGHNTVSWYQQALGQGPQFIFQYYREEENGRGNFPPRFSGLQFPNYSSELNVNALELDDSALYLCASSLGQIYEQYFGPGTRLTVT.

This chain links TRBV6-1 with TRBJ1-5; D unresolved. This CDR3 is 14 amino acids long. Per germline, CDR1 MNHNS and CDR2 SASEGT. The V gene lost 1 base and the J gene lost 7 bases, with 11 bases spanning the gap. The DNA of the CDR3 is TGTGCCAGCAGTGAAGTCGGCGGACTGCAGCCCCAGCATTTT. Protein: CASSEVGGLQPQHF.

This clone showed up just once. J is TRBJ2-2 and V is TRBV5-1, with D tentatively TRBD1 (5 bases). In germline, CDR1 is SGHRS, CDR2 YFSETQ. V lost 0 bases, J lost 6 bases, and 18 bases lay in between. There are 17 residues in the CDR3. CDR3 sequence reads: CASSLVRQGRSAGELFF. The CDR3 region has the DNA TGCGCCAGCAGCTTGGTCCGGCAGGGTAGGTCGGCCGGGGAGCTGTTTTTT. Drawing the rest from reference TRBV5-1 and TRBJ2-2, the complete variable domain is KAGVTQTPRYLIKTRGQQVTLSCSPISGHRSVSWYQQTPGQGLQFLFEYFSETQRNKGNFPGRFSGRQFSNSRSEMNVSTLELGDSALYLCASSLVRQGRSAGELFFGEGSRLTVL.

The genes are TRBV19 and TRBJ1-5; D is ambiguous. This CDR3 comprises 13 residues. CDR1 is LNHDA, CDR2 SQIVND, per germline (reference sequence). The V end was cut by 7 bases, the J end by 2 bases, with 9 bases between. The CDR3 reads CASKDRGNQPQHF. The CDR3 DNA follows: TGTGCCAGTAAGGATCGGGGCAATCAGCCCCAGCATTTT. The entire variable domain, with the rest obtained from reference TRBV19 and TRBJ1-5, is as follows: DGGITQSPKYLFRKEGQNVTLSCEQNLNHDAMYWYRQDPGQGLRLIYYSQIVNDFQKGDIAEGYSVSREKKESFPLTVTSAQKNPTAFYLCASKDRGNQPQHFGDGTRLSIL.

The rearrangement uses TRBV10-3 and TRBJ2-7; 7 positions agree with TRBD1. Unmatched junction bases numbered 4, after V lost 2 bases and J lost 3 bases. Germline values: CDR1 ENHRY, CDR2 SYGVKD. The CDR3 has 14 residues. For the CDR3, the DNA is TGTGCCATCAGTGAGCAGGGGGTATTCTACGAGCAGTACTTC. This gives the protein CAISEQGVFYEQYF.